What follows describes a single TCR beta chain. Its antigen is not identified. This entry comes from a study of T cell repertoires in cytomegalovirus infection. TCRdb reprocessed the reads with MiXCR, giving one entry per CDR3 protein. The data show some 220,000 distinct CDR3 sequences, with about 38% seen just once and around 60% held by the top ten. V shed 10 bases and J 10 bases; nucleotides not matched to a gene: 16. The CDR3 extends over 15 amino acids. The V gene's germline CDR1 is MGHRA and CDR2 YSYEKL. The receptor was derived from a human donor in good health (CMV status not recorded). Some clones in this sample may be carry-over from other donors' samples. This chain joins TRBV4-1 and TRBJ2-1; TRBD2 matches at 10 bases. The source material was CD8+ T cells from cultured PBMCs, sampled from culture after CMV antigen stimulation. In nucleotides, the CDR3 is TGCGCCACCCTCCGAAGTGTACTAGCGGGAAGAGAGCAGTTCTTC. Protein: CATLRSVLAGREQFF.